This TCR beta chain was sequenced during a study of T cells after yellow fever vaccination. Overall study results and limits: It was the secondary response that reached its peak faster, day 5 versus 15, but it was weaker. CD4 and CD8 compartments shared a small share of clonotypes. Most primary-vaccination clones recurred post-booster (around 95% CD4, 88% CD8).

The ends were cut back, 3 bases at V and 5 bases at J, with 13 bases in the middle. This CDR3 is 14 amino acids long. TCRdb re-called the 5' RACE reads through MiXCR, storing one row per CDR3 protein. This sample has some 170,000 distinct CDR3 sequences, with over 7% found just once. Regarding this clonotype: The antigen remains undetermined.

This clonotype was obtained from a young man who received the YFV17D yellow fever vaccine. This chain links TRBV12-3 or TRBV12-4 with TRBJ2-5; no clear D gene. The sample here was CD8+ T cells sorted from PBMCs, taken 45 days after the yellow fever booster vaccination. Here the CDR3 DNA reads TGTGCCAGCAGTTTGCCTGGGTTGGGTGAGACCCAGTACTTC. Protein sequence: CASSLPGLGETQYF.